This entry concerns a single T cell receptor (beta chain). Its antigen is still unknown. V lost 0 bases to trimming and J lost 5 bases, with 8 bases between them. This CDR3 is built from 14 residues. Looked up from germline, CDR1 is SGHAT and CDR2 is FQNNGV. The data are from a study of PD-L1 blockade in urothelial cancer. On the study more broadly: Males with urothelial cancer arising in the bladder constituted most of the roughly 30 patients.

Study results and caveats: TCR clonality was measured in pretreatment peripheral blood. Clonality below the median predicted better survival.

Spike-ins of synthetic TCR analog templates went into each PCR. Repertoires were generated with immunoSEQ multiplex PCR, while TCRdb's copy carries only in-frame clones and drops some. The sample holds about 56,000 clones; around 83% are singletons and the top ten take 2.9%. The material sequenced was PBMCs, taken around atezolizumab (anti-PD-L1) treatment. The chain recombines TRBV11-2 with TRBJ2-1; D gene unclear. This TCR derives from a man aged 45-60 years with urothelial cancer. As DNA, the CDR3 is TGTGCCAGCAGCTTAGATGCCTCTAACAATGAGCAGTTCTTC. This codes for CASSLDASNNEQFF.